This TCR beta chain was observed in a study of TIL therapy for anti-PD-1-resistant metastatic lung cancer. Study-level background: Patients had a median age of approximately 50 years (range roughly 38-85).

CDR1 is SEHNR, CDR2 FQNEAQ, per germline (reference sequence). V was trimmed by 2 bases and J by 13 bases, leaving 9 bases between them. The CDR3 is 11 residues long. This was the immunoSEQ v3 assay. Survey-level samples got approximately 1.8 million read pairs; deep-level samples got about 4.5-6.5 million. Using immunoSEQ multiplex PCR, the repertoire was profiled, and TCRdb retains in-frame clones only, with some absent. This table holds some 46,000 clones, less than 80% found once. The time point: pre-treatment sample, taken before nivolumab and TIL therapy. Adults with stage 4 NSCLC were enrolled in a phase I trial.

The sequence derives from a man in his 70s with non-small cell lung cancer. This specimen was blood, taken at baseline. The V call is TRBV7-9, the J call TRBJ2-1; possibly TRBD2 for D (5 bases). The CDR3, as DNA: TGTGCCAGCAGCTTAAAACTAGATCAGTTCTTC. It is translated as CASSLKLDQFF.